These 2 T cell receptor beta chains share one sample of origin, sequenced in a study of blood T cells in healthy people across ages. For the second PCR, which ran for about 6 to 11 cycles, a sample-barcoded 5' primer and a J-beta primer mix were used. TCRdb re-derived calls from the 5' RACE reads in MiXCR, one entry per CDR3 protein. Of fewer than 950,000 distinct CDR3 sequences listed, roughly 34% are singletons. The sequenced sample was blood. The receptors come from a man aged 18 to 30 in good health.

This clonotype was recorded a few times. The J gene is TRBJ1-2, the V gene TRBV9; possibly TRBD1 for D (5 bases). The germline gives CDR1 SGDLS, CDR2 YYNGEE. The germline V and J ends were trimmed by 0 bases and 8 bases, with 17 bases remaining between them. The CDR3 consists of 15 residues. The DNA of the CDR3 is TGTGCCAGCAGCGTAGCCGCAGGGCCAACGTGGGGCTACACCTTC. It codes for CASSVAAGPTWGYTF.

On this clonotype: The junction departs from germline at one end; a sequencing error may be responsible. The gene calls are TRBV7-2 and TRBJ2-3; D gene ambiguous. This CDR3 is 14 amino acids long. CDR1 is SGHTA and CDR2 is FQGNSA in the germline V gene. CDR3 residues: CASSLPTSTDTRYF. The CDR3 nucleotides read TGTGCCAGCAGCTTACCCACAAGCACAGATACGCGGTATTTT.